This T cell receptor beta chain originates from a study of T cell changes during pregnancy in multiple sclerosis. TCRdb's copy holds only in-frame clones and misses some; the assay was immunoSEQ multiplex PCR. Found here are around 63,000 clones, roughly 90% of them singletons; the top ten hold around 3%. Trimming removed 1 base from V and 5 bases from J, with 14 bases in between. There are 15 residues in the CDR3. The germline V gene encodes CDR1 SGHAT and CDR2 FQNNGV. This TCR derives from a female donor in good health, enrolled as a control in a pregnancy study. V and J are TRBV11-2 and TRBJ2-5, with D maybe TRBD2 (6 bases). Specimen: peripheral blood, collected in the third trimester of pregnancy. The CDR3 coding sequence is TGTGCCAGCAGCTTAGCATTTGCGGGGATGGAGACCCAGTACTTC. It is translated as CASSLAFAGMETQYF. Full variable domain (missing parts from reference TRBV11-2 and TRBJ2-5): EAGVAQSPRYKIIEKRQSVAFWCNPISGHATLYWYQQILGQGPKLLIQFQNNGVVDDSQLPKDRFSAERLKGVDSTLKIQPAKLEDSAVYLCASSLAFAGMETQYFGPGTRLLVL.